The source of this TCR beta chain is a study of blood T cells in healthy people across ages. A second about 6 to 12 cycle PCR used barcoded and J-beta primers. Every individual sample yielded 2.5 million or more paired-end reads (each containing CDR3). TCRdb reprocessed the 5' RACE reads via MiXCR and lists one record per CDR3 protein. Of roughly 1 million distinct CDR3 sequences in the sample, around 27% were seen once. The V gene's germline CDR1 is LGHDT and CDR2 YNNKEL (reference sequence). This CDR3 comprises 16 residues. The V gene lost 1 base and the J gene lost 0 bases, with 10 bases spanning the gap. In addition, the sample was reused for a study of T cells of mothers and their children. That work adds: A few healthy Caucasian mothers and their six children were the donors.

The sample was blood. This chain joins TRBV3-1 and TRBJ1-5; possibly TRBD1 for D (5 bases). The TCR comes from a girl aged 2 to 9 in good health. CDR3: CASSQGTGYSNQPQHF. The CDR3 DNA reads as TGTGCCAGCAGCCAAGGAACAGGCTATAGCAATCAGCCCCAGCATTTT. The whole variable domain, remainder taken from reference TRBV3-1 and TRBJ1-5, is DTAVSQTPKYLVTQMGNDKSIKCEQNLGHDTMYWYKQDSKKFLKIMFSYNNKELIINETVPNRFSPKSPDKAHLNLHINSLELGDSAVYFCASSQGTGYSNQPQHFGDGTRLSIL.